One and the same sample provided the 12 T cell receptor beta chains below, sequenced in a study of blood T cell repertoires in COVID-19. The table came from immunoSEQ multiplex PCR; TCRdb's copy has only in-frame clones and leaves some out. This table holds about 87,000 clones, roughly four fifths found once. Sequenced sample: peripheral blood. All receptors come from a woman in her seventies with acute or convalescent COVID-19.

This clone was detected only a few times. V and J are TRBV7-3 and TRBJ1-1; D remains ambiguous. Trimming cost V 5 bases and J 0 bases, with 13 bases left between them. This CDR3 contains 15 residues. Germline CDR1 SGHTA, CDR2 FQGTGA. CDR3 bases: TGTGCCAGCAGCGAACAAGGAGGAATGAACACTGAAGCTTTCTTT. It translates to CASSEQGGMNTEAFF. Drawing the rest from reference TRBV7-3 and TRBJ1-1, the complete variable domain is GAGVSQTPSNKVTEKGKYVELRCDPISGHTALYWYRQSLGQGPEFLIYFQGTGAADDSGLPNDRFFAVRPEGSVSTLKIQRTERGDSAVYLCASSEQGGMNTEAFFGQGTRLTVV.

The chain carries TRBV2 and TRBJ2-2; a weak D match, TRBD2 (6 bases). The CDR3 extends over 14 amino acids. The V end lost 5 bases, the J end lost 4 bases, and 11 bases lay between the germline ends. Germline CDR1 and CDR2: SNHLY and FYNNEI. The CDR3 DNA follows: TGTGCCAGCAGTCGGGACTTTTCCACCGGGGAGCTGTTTTTT. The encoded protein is CASSRDFSTGELFF.

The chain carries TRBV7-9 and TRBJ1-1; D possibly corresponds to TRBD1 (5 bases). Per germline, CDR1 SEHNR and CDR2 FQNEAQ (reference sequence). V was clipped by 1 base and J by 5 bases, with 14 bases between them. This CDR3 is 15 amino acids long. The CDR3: CASSLVGQGRTEAFF. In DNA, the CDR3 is TGTGCCAGCAGCTTAGTGGGGCAGGGTCGGACTGAAGCTTTCTTT.

CDR3 sequence: CSVARQGGEKLFF. CDR3 in DNA: TGCAGCGTTGCCCGCCAGGGTGGTGAAAAACTGTTTTTT. The rearrangement joins TRBV29-1 to TRBJ1-4; D perhaps matches TRBD1 (5 bases). This CDR3 has 13 amino acids. V lost 4 bases and J lost 7, with 13 bases in between. Germline CDR1 is SQVTM and CDR2 is ANQGSEA.

CDR3: CATSRQIGTGEDAFF. The CDR3 coding sequence is TGTGCCACCAGCAGACAGATTGGGACAGGGGAGGACGCTTTCTTT. The chain combines TRBV15 with TRBJ1-1, with TRBD1 identical over 10 bases. The CDR3 covers 15 residues. The junction had 11 bases not matched to a gene; V was cut back by 2 bases and J by 11 bases. Germline loops: CDR1 LNHNV, CDR2 YYDKDF (reference sequence).

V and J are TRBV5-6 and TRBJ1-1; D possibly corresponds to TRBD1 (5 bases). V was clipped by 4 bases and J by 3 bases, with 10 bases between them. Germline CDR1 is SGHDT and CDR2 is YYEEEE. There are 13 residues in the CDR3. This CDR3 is CASSMDIYTEAFF. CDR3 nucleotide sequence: TGTGCCAGCAGCATGGACATCTACACTGAAGCTTTCTTT.

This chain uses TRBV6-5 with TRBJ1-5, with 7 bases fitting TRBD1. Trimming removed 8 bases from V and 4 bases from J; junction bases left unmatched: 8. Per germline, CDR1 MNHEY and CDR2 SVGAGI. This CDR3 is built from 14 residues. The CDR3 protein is CASRWTGANQPQHF. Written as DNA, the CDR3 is TGTGCCAGCCGCTGGACAGGAGCTAATCAGCCCCAGCATTTT.

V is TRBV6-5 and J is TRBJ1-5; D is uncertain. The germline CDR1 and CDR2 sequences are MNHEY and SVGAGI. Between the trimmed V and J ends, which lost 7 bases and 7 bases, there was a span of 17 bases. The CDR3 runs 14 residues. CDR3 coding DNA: TGTGCCAGCACTCTAGGCAGCCTGTGGCAGCCCCAGCATTTT. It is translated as CASTLGSLWQPQHF.

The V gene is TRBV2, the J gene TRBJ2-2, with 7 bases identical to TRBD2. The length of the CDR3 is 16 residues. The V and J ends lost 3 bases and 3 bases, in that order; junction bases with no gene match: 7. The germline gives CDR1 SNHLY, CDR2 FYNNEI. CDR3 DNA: TGTGCCAGCAGTGATCCGGGACGGGGGGACACCGGGGAGCTGTTTTTT. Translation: CASSDPGRGDTGELFF.

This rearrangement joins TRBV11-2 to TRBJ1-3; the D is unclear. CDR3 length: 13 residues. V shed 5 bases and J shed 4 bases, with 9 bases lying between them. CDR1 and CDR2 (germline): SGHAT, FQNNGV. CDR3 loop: CASSTNQGNTIYF. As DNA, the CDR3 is TGTGCCAGCAGCACCAATCAGGGAAACACCATATATTTT.

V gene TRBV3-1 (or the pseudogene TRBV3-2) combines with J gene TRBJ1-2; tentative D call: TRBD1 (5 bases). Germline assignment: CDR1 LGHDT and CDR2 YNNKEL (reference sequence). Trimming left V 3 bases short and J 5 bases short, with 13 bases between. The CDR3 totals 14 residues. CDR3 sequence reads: CASSHSSDSYGYTF. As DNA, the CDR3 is TGTGCCAGCAGCCACAGTTCTGACAGTTATGGCTACACCTTC.

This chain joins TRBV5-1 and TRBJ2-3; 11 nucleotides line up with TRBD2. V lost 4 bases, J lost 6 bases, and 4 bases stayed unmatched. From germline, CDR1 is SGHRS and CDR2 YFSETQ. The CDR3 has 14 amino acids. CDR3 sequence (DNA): TGCGCCAGCAGCGATAGCGGGGGGGCGGATACGCAGTATTTT. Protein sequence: CASSDSGGADTQYF.